The 23 T cell receptor beta chains given below trace back to one sample, sequenced in a study of metastatic and nonmetastatic thyroid tumors. Using MiXCR, TCRdb re-called clones from the PCR reads. The sample carries roughly 22,000 clones, about 40% recorded once. Before thyroid surgery, none of the patients had received any treatment. Sequenced input: blood. The origin of the receptors is a male donor with papillary thyroid cancer or a benign thyroid nodule (not recorded which). Some clones in this sample may be carry-over from other donors' samples.

This clone was seen repeatedly, ten times or more. V usage is TRBV27 and J usage is TRBJ2-5, with 8 bases fitting TRBD2. The germline V gene has CDR1 MNHEY and CDR2 SMNVEV (reference sequence). Losses at the gene ends were 2 bases for V and 1 base for J; bases not matched to a gene: 3. The CDR3 extends over 15 amino acids. Here the CDR3 reads CASSLNGLAQETQYF. DNA for the CDR3: TGTGCCAGCAGTTTAAACGGACTAGCCCAAGAGACCCAGTACTTC.

This clone was seen ten or more times. The CDR3 does not end in the conserved phenylalanine or tryptophan, so this is likely a read error. V and J are TRBV12-3 or TRBV12-4 and TRBJ2-1; D is perhaps TRBD2 (5 bases). This CDR3 has 15 amino acids. Trimming pared 6 bases from V and 0 bases from J, leaving 12 bases between. The CDR3 sequence is CASRVSGSSYNEQFV. CDR3 sequence (DNA): TGTGCCAGCAGGGTAAGCGGCAGCTCCTACAATGAGCAGTTCGTC.

V and J are TRBV6-1 and TRBJ1-1, with no clear D. The CDR3 is made up of 14 amino acids. V was trimmed by 0 bases and J by 4 bases, leaving 9 bases between them. Per the germline V gene, CDR1 is MNHNS and CDR2 is SASEGT. In DNA form, the CDR3 reads TGTGCCAGCAGTGAAGCGGAGGAGGGCACTGAAGCTTTCTTT. Residues: CASSEAEEGTEAFF.

This clone is categorized as medium-sized. The chain links TRBV6-1 to TRBJ2-7; 9 bases map to TRBD2. The ends lost 5 bases at V and 2 bases at J; junction bases unmatched: 4. CDR3 size: 14 residues. The germline CDR1 and CDR2 sequences are MNHNS and SASEGT. The CDR3 DNA reads as TGTGCCAGCAGTAACCTAGCGGGGACCTACGAGCAGTACTTC. Amino acid sequence: CASSNLAGTYEQYF.

The genes are TRBV18 and TRBJ2-3; 9 nucleotides match TRBD2. The CDR3 length is 15 residues. Trimming cost V 2 bases and J 0 bases; bases outside gene matches: 0. Germline V gives CDR1 KGHSH, CDR2 LQKENI. This chain's CDR3 is CASSPTSGSTDTQYF. DNA of the CDR3: TGTGCCAGCTCACCAACTAGCGGGAGCACAGATACGCAGTATTTT. Drawing the rest from reference TRBV18 and TRBJ2-3, the complete variable domain is NAGVMQNPRHLVRRRGQEARLRCSPMKGHSHVYWYRQLPEEGLKFMVYLQKENIIDESGMPKERFSAEFPKEGPSILRIQQVVRGDSAAYFCASSPTSGSTDTQYFGPGTRLTVL.

This clone occurred many times. The missing conserved phenylalanine or tryptophan at the end of this CDR3 makes a read error likely. The rearrangement links TRBV20-1 to TRBJ2-1; no firm D call. This CDR3 region has 13 residues. CDR1 is DFQATT and CDR2 is SNEGSKA in the germline V gene (reference sequence). The CDR3 loop is CSASGGSYNEQFV. CDR3 nucleotide sequence: TGCAGCGCCAGTGGCGGCAGTTACAATGAGCAGTTCGTC.

The rearrangement joins TRBV27 to TRBJ2-5, with a tentative D call TRBD1 (6 bases). There are 15 residues in the CDR3. Germline loops: CDR1 MNHEY, CDR2 SMNVEV (reference sequence). Trimming took 1 base from V and 4 from J, leaving 13 bases between them. CDR3 region: CASSLFLGAGETQYF. CDR3 in DNA: TGTGCCAGCAGTTTATTCCTGGGGGCGGGAGAGACCCAGTACTTC.

The chain links TRBV11-2 to TRBJ2-7, with 10 positions matching TRBD1. CDR3 length: 15 residues. CDR1 is SGHAT, CDR2 FQNNGV, per germline. Germline trimming cut 2 bases from V and 6 bases from J; bases unmatched to any gene: 7. CDR3 sequence reads: CASSLTGTGVVEQYF. The DNA of the CDR3 is TGTGCCAGCAGCTTAACAGGGACAGGGGTAGTCGAGCAGTACTTC.

The DNA for the CDR3 is TGTGCCAGCAGCTTAGACATACAGGGGGGCTACCCTAATTCACCCCTCCACTTT. It specifies CASSLDIQGGYPNSPLHF. V usage is TRBV11-2 and J usage is TRBJ1-6; 8 nucleotides line up with TRBD1. This CDR3 spans 18 amino acids. The V gene's germline CDR1 is SGHAT and CDR2 FQNNGV. After removal of 0 bases from V and 6 bases from J, the junction contained 10 bases not matched to a gene.

The chain employs TRBV6-2 or TRBV6-3 and TRBJ2-7, with a weak D call TRBD1 (8 bases). The V gene lost 6 bases and the J gene lost 3 bases, with 15 bases spanning the gap. The germline CDR1 and CDR2 sequences are MNHEY and SVGEGT. The CDR3 is 14 amino acids. The CDR3 sequence: CASRTGGDNYEQYF. CDR3 coding DNA: TGTGCCAGCAGAACAGGGGGGGACAACTACGAGCAGTACTTC.

Points on this clone: A clone one base away is much larger, so this may be a read error. Other DNA sequences in this specimen translate into the identical CDR3. The chain combines TRBV10-2 with TRBJ2-1; D is unresolved. Germline V gives CDR1 WSHSY, CDR2 SAAADI. The CDR3 totals 14 residues. CDR3 loop: CASKTDDSYNEQFF. The DNA of the CDR3 is TGCGCCAGCAAAACAGACGATTCCTATAATGAGCAGTTCTTC.

The chain joins TRBV4-2 to TRBJ2-1, with a possible D match to TRBD2 (5 bases). Germline CDR1 LGHNA, CDR2 YNFKEQ. This CDR3 comprises 12 residues. The ends were cut back, 5 bases at V and 6 bases at J, with 8 bases in the middle. This chain's CDR3 is CASSRTPNEQFF. CDR3 DNA sequence: TGTGCCAGCAGCAGGACTCCCAATGAGCAGTTCTTC.

This clone was seen at least ten times. V usage is TRBV3-1 and J usage is TRBJ2-1; possibly TRBD1 or TRBD2 for D (5 bases each). Germline V gene data show CDR1 as LGHDT and CDR2 as YNNKEL (reference sequence). The ends were cut back, 3 bases at V and 9 bases at J, with 9 bases in the middle. This CDR3 comprises 12 residues. Written as DNA, the CDR3 is TGTGCCAGCAGCCAGGGGACGGGTGAGCAGTTCTTC. Protein product: CASSQGTGEQFF.

V is TRBV11-3 and J is TRBJ1-3; maybe TRBD1 (6 bases). Germline V CDR1 and CDR2: SGHNT, YENEEA. The CDR3 consists of 15 residues. The V and J ends lost 5 bases and 4 bases respectively, with 15 bases between them. The CDR3 loop reads CASSTTGTRGNTIYF. In DNA form, the CDR3 reads TGTGCCAGCAGCACAACCGGGACAAGGGGAAACACCATATATTTT. Variable domain in full (rest from reference TRBV11-3 and TRBJ1-3): EAGVVQSPRYKIIEKKQPVAFWCNPISGHNTLYWYLQNLGQGPELLIRYENEEAVDDSQLPKDRFSAERLKGVDSTLKIQPAELGDSAVYLCASSTTGTRGNTIYFGEGSWLTVV.

The chain employs TRBV7-2 and TRBJ2-7, with D perhaps assigned TRBD1 or TRBD2 (5 bases each). The CDR3 covers 13 residues. V lost 11 bases, J lost 2 bases, and 16 bases lay in between. CDR1 is SGHTA, CDR2 FQGNSA, per germline. The CDR3 DNA follows: TGTGCCGGAAAGTGGGGACGGCCCTACGAGCAGTACTTC. This translates into CAGKWGRPYEQYF.

The chain is built from TRBV7-9 and TRBJ2-7; D perhaps matches TRBD2 (6 bases). The CDR3 extends over 15 amino acids. The ends were cut back, 2 bases at V and 6 bases at J, with 17 bases in the middle. Germline values: CDR1 SEHNR, CDR2 FQNEAQ (reference sequence). CDR3: CASSLSRITSSEQYF. The CDR3 DNA is TGTGCCAGCAGCTTAAGTCGAATCACTAGCAGCGAGCAGTACTTC.

The J gene is TRBJ2-5, the V gene TRBV28, with 11 nucleotides matching TRBD2. The V segment lost 1 base and the J segment 8 bases; nucleotides outside the gene matches: 3. The germline CDR1 and CDR2 sequences are MDHEN and SYDVKM. The length of the CDR3 is 14 residues. In nucleotides, the CDR3 is TGTGCCAGCAGTTTATTCGGGACTAGCGGAACCCAGTACTTC. Its translation is CASSLFGTSGTQYF.

V and J are TRBV11-2 and TRBJ2-3; D is perhaps TRBD2 (7 bases). Trimming took 4 bases from V and 4 from J, leaving 15 bases between them. Germline values: CDR1 SGHAT, CDR2 FQNNGV. The length of the CDR3 is 15 residues. The CDR3 bases are TGTGCCAGCAGCTCTTTCGGGGGGCGATCAGATACGCAGTATTTT. It yields the protein CASSSFGGRSDTQYF.

This chain joins TRBV15 and TRBJ2-5; D unclear. The CDR3 sequence is 13 residues long. V was cut by 4 bases and J by 5 bases, with 11 bases left in between. Germline V gene sequence: CDR1 LNHNV, CDR2 YYDKDF (reference sequence). CDR3 residues: CATSKVAGETQYF. The CDR3 DNA reads TGTGCCACCAGCAAAGTTGCCGGGGAGACCCAGTACTTC. Variable domain in full (rest from reference TRBV15 and TRBJ2-5): DAMVIQNPRYQVTQFGKPVTLSCSQTLNHNVMYWYQQKSSQAPKLLFHYYDKDFNNEADTPDNFQSRRPNTSFCFLDIRSPGLGDTAMYLCATSKVAGETQYFGPGTRLLVL.

In its sample, this clone ranks as medium-sized. This rearrangement joins TRBV11-1 to TRBJ2-4; D unresolved. Germline CDR1 is SGHAT and CDR2 is FQDESV (reference sequence). This CDR3 has 16 amino acids. V was clipped by 1 base and J by 4 bases, with 14 bases between them. CDR3 protein: CASSLGGVTTKNIQYF. CDR3 nucleotide sequence: TGTGCCAGCAGCTTAGGTGGGGTTACGACAAAAAACATTCAGTACTTC. Full variable domain (missing parts from reference TRBV11-1 and TRBJ2-4): EAEVAQSPRYKITEKSQAVAFWCDPISGHATLYWYRQILGQGPELLVQFQDESVVDDSQLPKDRFSAERLKGVDSTLKIQPAELGDSAMYLCASSLGGVTTKNIQYFGAGTRLSVL.

This chain links TRBV11-1 with TRBJ2-7; 11 bases align to TRBD2. The CDR3 contains 16 residues. CDR1 and CDR2 from the germline V gene are SGHAT and FQDESV (reference sequence). Losses at the gene ends were 4 bases for V and 1 base for J; bases not matched to a gene: 6. CDR3 residues: CASSSRSGRASYEQYF. In nucleotides, the CDR3 is TGTGCCAGCAGCTCGCGTAGCGGGAGGGCTTCCTACGAGCAGTACTTC.

The rearrangement joins TRBV11-1 to TRBJ2-7; D could derive from TRBD1 or TRBD2 (5 bases each). The CDR3 is made up of 14 amino acids. V was clipped by 1 base and J by 2 bases, with 9 bases between them. Germline loops: CDR1 SGHAT, CDR2 FQDESV (reference sequence). The CDR3: CASSLGGTPYEQYF. The DNA for the CDR3 is TGTGCCAGCAGCTTAGGGGGGACCCCCTACGAGCAGTACTTC.

The V gene is TRBV19, the J gene TRBJ2-1, with 9 nucleotides matching TRBD2. Trimming cost V 3 bases and J 4 bases; bases outside gene matches: 4. Germline V gene sequence: CDR1 LNHDA, CDR2 SQIVND (reference sequence). The CDR3 is 15 residues long. CDR3 DNA: TGTGCCAGTAGTATCCCAGCGGGAGGATACAATGAGCAGTTCTTC. This codes for CASSIPAGGYNEQFF. The full variable domain, completed using reference TRBV19 and TRBJ2-1, is DGGITQSPKYLFRKEGQNVTLSCEQNLNHDAMYWYRQDPGQGLRLIYYSQIVNDFQKGDIAEGYSVSREKKESFPLTVTSAQKNPTAFYLCASSIPAGGYNEQFFGPGTRLTVL.